This TCR beta chain was identified in a study of blood T cell repertoires in COVID-19. Overall study: Acute-phase and convalescent COVID-19 samples originated in the United States, Italy and Spain. PBMCs, B-cell-depleted T cells, or T cells provided the cDNA or gDNA that made up the material.

In the original analysis: Researchers report that nucleated cell counts were estimated from reference gene primer amplification. Repertoires were generated with immunoSEQ multiplex PCR, while TCRdb's copy carries only in-frame clones and drops some. V and J calls and clone size are copied from that table; D and trimming were computed from the DNA. The sample carries fewer than 200,000 clones, about four fifths recorded once. This CDR3 is built from 14 residues. V was shortened by 0 bases and J by 3 bases, with 11 bases between the two germline ends. Germline V gene sequence: CDR1 GTSNPN, CDR2 SVGIG (reference sequence).

The sample consisted of peripheral blood. This receptor was taken from a man between 40 and 49 years old who had recovered from COVID-19. The chain couples TRBV30 to TRBJ1-1; D is possibly TRBD1 (5 bases). CDR3 loop: CAWSVRGRDTEAFF. In DNA, the CDR3 is TGTGCCTGGAGTGTTCGGGGGAGGGACACTGAAGCTTTCTTT.